These 20 T cell receptor beta chains share one sample of origin, sequenced in a study of response to subunit inactivated influenza vaccine. TCRdb redid the calling of the RT-PCR reads with MiXCR, one entry per CDR3 protein. The data contain 710,000 or so distinct CDR3 sequences, about a sixth of them singletons. The starting material was PBMCs from blood, obtained about 12 days after vaccination. All receptors come from a man in his forties or fifties who received an inactivated influenza vaccine.

This clonotype was counted between two and nine times. The V call is TRBV7-9, the J call TRBJ1-4, with D perhaps matching TRBD1 (5 bases). Germline V gives CDR1 SEHNR, CDR2 FQNEAQ (reference sequence). CDR3 length: 15 residues. With 2 bases removed from V and 7 bases from J, the gap between germline ends came to 14 bases. CDR3 residues: CASSLPAGRGEKLFF. In DNA, the CDR3 is TGTGCCAGCAGCTTACCGGCAGGGAGGGGTGAAAAACTGTTTTTT.

The chain recombines TRBV7-6 with TRBJ2-1; a possible D gene is TRBD2 (5 bases). The V and J ends lost 3 bases and 0 bases respectively, with 12 bases between them. The CDR3 is made up of 16 amino acids. CDR1 SGHVS and CDR2 FNYEAQ come from the germline V gene. The CDR3 DNA is TGTGCCAGCAGCTTGAGGGTCCAACCCTCCTACAATGAGCAGTTCTTC. Translating gives CASSLRVQPSYNEQFF.

The CDR3 sequence: CASSATNEKLFF. The CDR3 bases are TGTGCCAGCTCAGCAACTAATGAAAAACTGTTTTTT. This chain joins TRBV18 and TRBJ1-4; D is ambiguous. This CDR3 is built from 12 residues. Germline CDR1 KGHSH, CDR2 LQKENI. Trimming took 5 bases from V and 0 from J, leaving 1 base between them.

This rearrangement joins TRBV28 to TRBJ1-6, with 10 bases that match TRBD1. The CDR3 has 15 residues. Per the germline V gene, CDR1 is MDHEN and CDR2 is SYDVKM. Trimming at V came to 5 bases and at J to 10 bases, leaving 8 bases not matched to a gene. The CDR3 coding sequence is TGTGCCAGCAGTGCCCGACAGGGGGCAAAGTCACCCCTCCACTTT. Translated: CASSARQGAKSPLHF.

This sequence joins TRBV7-2 and TRBJ2-5; D unresolved. V lost 6 bases to trimming and J lost 0 bases, with 5 bases between them. The CDR3 runs 12 residues. CDR1 is SGHTA, CDR2 FQGNSA, per germline. The CDR3 loop reads CASSSHQETQYF. CDR3 nucleotide sequence: TGTGCCAGCAGTTCACACCAAGAGACCCAGTACTTC.

The rearrangement uses TRBV6-1 and TRBJ2-7, with D perhaps TRBD1 or TRBD2 (5 bases each). The germline V gene has CDR1 MNHNS and CDR2 SASEGT. V dropped 7 bases and J dropped 2 bases, with 12 bases sitting between them. The CDR3 is made up of 13 amino acids. The CDR3 sequence is CASTRDPTYEQYF. The CDR3 nucleotides are TGTGCCAGCACCAGGGACCCAACCTACGAGCAGTACTTC.

This clonotype has just a few counts. At one end, the junction sequence differs from germline, possibly due to a read error. This chain links TRBV7-7 with TRBJ2-5; D possibly corresponds to TRBD1 (5 bases). This CDR3 comprises 15 residues. Looked up from germline, CDR1 is SSHAT and CDR2 is FNYEAQ (reference sequence). The CDR3 protein is CASSLDARVAETQYF. The CDR3 DNA reads as TGTGCTAGCAGCTTAGACGCCAGGGTTGCAGAGACCCAGTACTTC.

The V gene is TRBV29-1, the J gene TRBJ2-1; D unclear. V was cut by 7 bases and J by 3 bases, with 4 bases left in between. Germline V gene lookup returns CDR1 SQVTM and CDR2 ANQGSEA. This CDR3 comprises 10 residues. The CDR3 coding sequence is TGCAGCGCCGACTACAATGAGCAGTTCTTC. Amino acids: CSADYNEQFF.

This clonotype was seen repeatedly, ten times or more. The chain uses TRBV5-1 and TRBJ2-1; the D gene is possibly TRBD1 (6 bases). The CDR3 has 12 residues. Germline lookup yields CDR1 SGHRS and CDR2 YFSETQ. V lost 3 bases to trimming and J lost 7 bases, with 8 bases between them. As DNA, the CDR3 is TGCGCCAGCAGCTCAGGGGTGAATGAGCAGTTCTTC. Its translation is CASSSGVNEQFF.

The gene calls are TRBV28 and TRBJ2-5; D is possibly TRBD1 (6 bases). Trimming stripped 1 base from V and 5 bases from J, with 11 bases between. Germline loops: CDR1 MDHEN, CDR2 SYDVKM. This CDR3 region has 14 residues. CDR3 region: CASSLSGTTETQYF. Written as DNA, the CDR3 is TGTGCCAGCAGTTTATCCGGGACAACGGAGACCCAGTACTTC.

The rearrangement uses TRBV28 and TRBJ2-5, with 11 positions matching TRBD2. Germline V gives CDR1 MDHEN, CDR2 SYDVKM. Trimming cost V 5 bases and J 1 base; bases outside gene matches: 12. The CDR3 consists of 18 residues. CDR3 bases: TGTGCCAGCAGTCCCTTCTCCCTAGCGGGGGGATTCCAAGAGACCCAGTACTTC. It yields the protein CASSPFSLAGGFQETQYF.

The genes are TRBV7-2 and TRBJ1-3; 8 bases map to TRBD1. The CDR3 runs to 16 residues. Germline-derived CDR1 and CDR2 are SGHTA and FQGNSA. V trimming: 5 bases; J trimming: 0 bases; junction bases outside the gene matches: 6. CDR3 sequence: CASSPQGTGSGNTIYF. CDR3 in DNA: TGTGCCAGCAGCCCCCAAGGGACAGGCTCTGGAAACACCATATATTTT. Combining the CDR3 with reference TRBV7-2 and TRBJ1-3 gives the whole variable domain GAGVSQSPSNKVTEKGKDVELRCDPISGHTALYWYRQSLGQGLEFLIYFQGNSAPDKSGLPSDRFSAERTGGSVSTLTIQRTQQEDSAVYLCASSPQGTGSGNTIYFGEGSWLTVV.

This chain connects TRBV28 to TRBJ2-5; D may correspond to TRBD1 or TRBD2 (5 bases each). The CDR3 runs to 15 residues. V lost 5 bases to trimming and J lost 2 bases, with 15 bases between them. Germline assignment: CDR1 MDHEN and CDR2 SYDVKM. The CDR3 region is CASSGTGPTQETQYF. The CDR3 DNA sequence: TGTGCCAGCAGTGGGACGGGCCCCACACAAGAGACCCAGTACTTC.

V gene TRBV28 combines with J gene TRBJ2-7; D is perhaps TRBD1 or TRBD2 (6 bases each). This CDR3 is built from 15 residues. From germline, CDR1 is MDHEN and CDR2 SYDVKM. The V end lost 4 bases, the J end lost 1 base, and 14 bases lay between the germline ends. CDR3 bases: TGTGCCAGCAGTTGGGGGGACATTCCTTCCTACGAGCAGTACTTC. Its translation is CASSWGDIPSYEQYF.

This chain connects TRBV11-1 to TRBJ2-6; TRBD2 agrees at 10 bases. Germline CDR1 is SGHAT and CDR2 is FQDESV (reference sequence). The CDR3 runs to 20 residues. The V and J ends lost 3 bases and 4 bases, in that order; junction bases with no gene match: 15. The CDR3 region is CASSFPGRGTSGIGANVLTF. In DNA, the CDR3 is TGTGCCAGCAGCTTCCCGGGGCGCGGTACTAGCGGGATAGGGGCCAACGTCCTGACTTTC. Full variable domain (remainder filled in from reference TRBV11-1 and TRBJ2-6): EAEVAQSPRYKITEKSQAVAFWCDPISGHATLYWYRQILGQGPELLVQFQDESVVDDSQLPKDRFSAERLKGVDSTLKIQPAELGDSAMYLCASSFPGRGTSGIGANVLTFGAGSRLTVL.

This clonotype was observed a few times. The genes are TRBV2 and TRBJ2-5, with TRBD2 matching 7 bases. CDR3 length: 11 residues. With 8 bases clipped from V and 5 bases from J, the junction kept 2 bases outside the gene matches. From germline, CDR1 is SNHLY and CDR2 FYNNEI. The CDR3 DNA follows: TGTGCCAGCGGGAGGGAGGAGACCCAGTACTTC. Encoded protein: CASGREETQYF.

This clonotype came up a few times. The CDR3: CASSYPERGLFDEQYF. The CDR3 nucleotides are TGTGCCAGCAGCTACCCCGAGCGGGGGCTGTTTGACGAGCAGTACTTC. The chain has TRBV7-9 and TRBJ2-7; TRBD2 agrees at 8 bases. The junction had 13 bases not matched to a gene; V was cut back by 4 bases and J by 5 bases. Per the germline V gene, CDR1 is SEHNR and CDR2 is FQNEAQ (reference sequence). This CDR3 comprises 16 residues.

V is TRBV7-2 and J is TRBJ2-1; D might be TRBD1 (6 bases). CDR1 and CDR2 (germline): SGHTA, FQGNSA. The CDR3 covers 14 residues. V was pared by 1 base and J by 6 bases, with 10 bases between. Here the CDR3 reads CASSLGTALNEQFF. The CDR3 coding sequence is TGTGCCAGCAGCTTAGGGACAGCGCTCAATGAGCAGTTCTTC. The whole variable domain, remainder taken from reference TRBV7-2 and TRBJ2-1, is GAGVSQSPSNKVTEKGKDVELRCDPISGHTALYWYRQSLGQGLEFLIYFQGNSAPDKSGLPSDRFSAERTGGSVSTLTIQRTQQEDSAVYLCASSLGTALNEQFFGPGTRLTVL.

This clonotype was seen a few times. The V and J genes are TRBV20-1 and TRBJ2-7, with 11 nucleotides matching TRBD1. This CDR3 is 15 amino acids long. With V trimmed by 4 bases and J by 4 bases, 9 bases remained unmatched. The germline V gene has CDR1 DFQATT and CDR2 SNEGSKA (reference sequence). CDR3: CSANTGTGGMYEQYF. As DNA, the CDR3 is TGCAGTGCTAATACCGGGACAGGGGGAATGTACGAGCAGTACTTC.

This rearrangement joins TRBV2 to TRBJ1-5, with TRBD1 matching over 11 bases. CDR1 and CDR2 (germline): SNHLY, FYNNEI. The J segment lost 7 bases and the V segment lost 4 bases, leaving 3 bases of the junction unmatched. The CDR3 runs 14 residues. Here the CDR3 DNA reads TGTGCCAGCAGTGGGACAGGGGGCTGGCAGCCCCAGCATTTT. It translates to CASSGTGGWQPQHF.